This passage covers 32 T cell receptor beta chains from one sample sequenced in a study of cytomegalovirus exposure and HLA in healthy donors (dated by TCRdb to the late 2010s). The protocol used for the library was the immunoSEQ multiplex PCR assay. A mixture of 60 forward primers for TCR Vbeta segments and 13 reverse primers for TCR Jbeta segments was used in the multiplex PCR. Entries here come from immuneACCESS through TCRdb and include only in-frame sequences with V and J called. Some clones fail to appear in such tables; in the studies checked, an unresolved V gene covers under half of the shortfall, and the cause of the remainder is unknown. The sample contains 120,000 or so clones, approximately 80% of them found a single time. The biggest ten clones account for roughly a tenth of the sample. The sample comprised PBMCs. The source is a young man in good health and CMV-seropositive.

J is TRBJ2-3 and V is TRBV7-2; 11 positions agree with TRBD2. V gave up 5 bases and J gave up 5 bases; unmatched junction bases: 6. The CDR3 runs to 15 residues. Germline V gene data show CDR1 as SGHTA and CDR2 as FQGNSA. CDR3 nucleotides: TGTGCCAGCAGCCTTAGCGGGAGGGCCCAAGATACGCAGTATTTT. It codes for CASSLSGRAQDTQYF.

This chain's CDR3 is CASSLGLDSNQPQHF. In DNA, the CDR3 is TGTGCCAGCAGCTTAGGACTCGATAGCAATCAGCCCCAGCATTTT. V usage is TRBV7-9 and J usage is TRBJ1-5, with D unresolved. The germline V gene encodes CDR1 SEHNR and CDR2 FQNEAQ (reference sequence). Trimming took 1 base from V and 0 from J, leaving 7 bases between them. This CDR3 comprises 15 residues. Supplemented by reference TRBV7-9 and TRBJ1-5, the full variable domain reads DTGVSQNPRHKITKRGQNVTFRCDPISEHNRLYWYRQTLGQGPEFLTYFQNEAQLEKSRLLSDRFSAERPKGSFSTLEIQRTEQGDSAMYLCASSLGLDSNQPQHFGDGTRLSIL.

The chain joins TRBV9 to TRBJ2-1; TRBD2 matches 7 bases. The CDR3 runs 14 residues. CDR1 SGDLS and CDR2 YYNGEE come from the germline V gene. The V gene end was trimmed by 1 base and the J gene end by 7 bases; junction bases not matched to a gene: 5. CDR3 in amino acids: CASSVRDGGNEQFF. As DNA, the CDR3 is TGTGCCAGCAGCGTACGAGACGGGGGGAATGAGCAGTTCTTC.

This clone was observed once. The chain employs TRBV2 and TRBJ2-1; TRBD2 is a possible D gene (5 bases). Germline CDR1 is SNHLY and CDR2 is FYNNEI. The CDR3 contains 16 residues. V lost 2 bases to trimming and J lost 0 bases, with 11 bases between them. The CDR3 sequence is CASSERTLGSYNEQFF. DNA for the CDR3: TGTGCCAGCAGTGAAAGGACTTTGGGCTCCTACAATGAGCAGTTCTTC.

The chain combines TRBV9 with TRBJ2-3, with D maybe TRBD2 (6 bases). The germline gives CDR1 SGDLS, CDR2 YYNGEE. V was clipped by 3 bases and J by 6 bases, with 11 bases between them. The CDR3 runs to 13 residues. The DNA for the CDR3 is TGTGCCAGCAGCGAGGGAGGCGGGGATACGCAGTATTTT. This sequence encodes CASSEGGGDTQYF. The full variable domain, completed using reference TRBV9 and TRBJ2-3, is DSGVTQTPKHLITATGQRVTLRCSPRSGDLSVYWYQQSLDQGLQFLIQYYNGEERAKGNILERFSAQQFPDLHSELNLSSLELGDSALYFCASSEGGGDTQYFGPGTRLTVL.

The rearrangement links TRBV5-4 to TRBJ2-5; D is perhaps TRBD2 (5 bases). This CDR3 contains 14 residues. Germline loops: CDR1 SGHNT, CDR2 YYREEE (reference sequence). Trimming shortened V by 4 bases and J by 5 bases, and 15 bases separated the two germline ends. In nucleotides, the CDR3 is TGTGCCAGCAGCGTGGACGGGGATAGGGAGACCCAGTACTTC. It is translated as CASSVDGDRETQYF.

Only one count was recorded for this clone. The chain joins TRBV28 to TRBJ2-7; 7 bases match TRBD2. J lost 2 bases, V lost 2 bases, and 12 bases had no gene match. This CDR3 region has 17 residues. Germline V lookup: CDR1 MDHEN, CDR2 SYDVKM. The CDR3 DNA sequence: TGTGCCAGCAGTTTACCCACGAGGCTAGCGGTGACCTACGAGCAGTACTTC. Residues: CASSLPTRLAVTYEQYF.

This chain links TRBV5-4 with TRBJ2-5; TRBD2 agrees at 7 bases. The better agreement between TRBJ2-7 and the DNA end casts doubt on the J call. This CDR3 has 16 amino acids. Germline CDR1 SGHNT, CDR2 YYREEE (reference sequence). The CDR3 bases are TGTGCCAGCAGTCACCGTGCGGGAGCGTTCTCCTACGAGCAGTACTTC. It codes for CASSHRAGAFSYEQYF.

The rearrangement links TRBV28 to TRBJ1-4; no clear D gene. The CDR3 is 15 amino acids. Trimming removed 6 bases from V and 0 bases from J, with 11 bases in between. Germline CDR1 reads MDHEN; CDR2 reads SYDVKM. Here the CDR3 DNA reads TGTGCCAGCAGGTTCCGGGATTCAACTAATGAAAAACTGTTTTTT. The encoded protein is CASRFRDSTNEKLFF.

The CDR3 DNA reads TGCAGCGTTGTAGCAGATACGCAGTATTTT. Residues: CSVVADTQYF. The J gene is TRBJ2-3, the V gene TRBV29-1; the D is unclear. The CDR3 covers 10 residues. V was trimmed by 4 bases and J by 4 bases, leaving 3 bases between them. Germline CDR1 reads SQVTM; CDR2 reads ANQGSEA.

DNA for the CDR3: TGTGCCAGCAGACCCCCCGGGGGGACCTACGAGCAGTACTTC. Its protein is CASRPPGGTYEQYF. The chain joins TRBV28 to TRBJ2-7; 7 bases align to TRBD2. The germline gives CDR1 MDHEN, CDR2 SYDVKM. CDR3 size: 14 residues. Unmatched junction bases numbered 7, after V lost 6 bases and J lost 2 bases.

This clone came up once. This rearrangement joins TRBV6-5 to TRBJ1-4, with 9 bases fitting TRBD1. From germline, CDR1 is MNHEY and CDR2 SVGAGI. The V gene end was trimmed by 9 bases and the J gene end by 8 bases; junction bases not matched to a gene: 7. The CDR3 runs to 13 residues. The CDR3 loop is CASGRDRDEKLFF. CDR3 coding DNA: TGTGCCAGTGGCCGGGACAGGGACGAAAAACTGTTTTTT.

The chain couples TRBV28 to TRBJ1-2; the match to TRBD1 covers 8 bases. CDR1 and CDR2 from the germline V gene are MDHEN and SYDVKM. Trimming at V came to 5 bases and at J to 4 bases, leaving 9 bases not matched to a gene. The CDR3 runs to 15 residues. In DNA form, the CDR3 reads TGTGCCAGCAGTCCTCTTGACAGGGGCTTCTATGGCTACACCTTC. It codes for CASSPLDRGFYGYTF.

This clone occurred a few times. The chain is built from TRBV7-9 and TRBJ2-3; TRBD1 might be the D (5 bases). V was clipped by 5 bases and J by 3 bases, with 9 bases between them. Germline-derived CDR1 and CDR2 are SEHNR and FQNEAQ (reference sequence). This CDR3 is 13 amino acids long. The CDR3 nucleotides read TGTGCCAGCAGCCCCCGGACAACAGATACGCAGTATTTT. Its translation is CASSPRTTDTQYF.

This chain uses TRBV7-2 with TRBJ2-3, with TRBD2 identical over 9 bases. The CDR3 totals 16 residues. V was pared by 5 bases and J by 0 bases, with 6 bases of the junction left unmatched. The germline gives CDR1 SGHTA, CDR2 FQGNSA. CDR3 sequence: CASSRITSGSTDTQYF. The CDR3 bases are TGTGCCAGCAGCCGCATTACTAGCGGGAGCACAGATACGCAGTATTTT.

The genes are TRBV9 and TRBJ2-3, with 11 bases that match TRBD2. J lost 2 bases, V lost 3 bases, and 23 bases had no gene match. CDR1 and CDR2 (germline): SGDLS, YYNGEE. This CDR3 has 22 amino acids. CDR3 amino acids: CASSGGTSGMEAPREYTDTQYF. Here the CDR3 DNA reads TGTGCCAGCAGCGGCGGGACTAGCGGTATGGAGGCCCCACGAGAATACACAGATACGCAGTATTTT.

This clone appeared a single time. The rearrangement uses TRBV5-1 and TRBJ2-6; D is uncertain. Trimming shortened V by 7 bases and J by 0 bases, and 8 bases separated the two germline ends. Germline-derived CDR1 and CDR2 are SGHRS and YFSETQ. This CDR3 contains 14 residues. CDR3 protein: CASRPDSGANVLTF. The CDR3 DNA is TGCGCCAGCCGCCCAGACTCTGGGGCCAACGTCCTGACTTTC.

CDR3 nucleotides: TGTGCCAGCAGTTACTCGGGGGGATCAGCTGAAGCTTTCTTT. Residues: CASSYSGGSAEAFF. The rearrangement joins TRBV6-6 to TRBJ1-1; TRBD1 is a possible D gene (5 bases). Trimming took off 0 bases at V and 6 bases at J, with 11 bases between the two ends. The CDR3 has 14 amino acids. Germline V gene lookup returns CDR1 MNHNY and CDR2 SVGAGI (reference sequence).

This clone was picked up one time. The chain combines TRBV4-3 with TRBJ2-5; TRBD2 is a possible D gene (6 bases). V was cut by 1 base and J by 5 bases, with 17 bases left in between. CDR3 length: 16 amino acids. Germline V gives CDR1 LGHNA, CDR2 YSLEER. The CDR3 region has the DNA TGCGCCAGCAGCCAAGGGGGGTCCAATCGGGGGGAGACCCAGTACTTC. Protein sequence: CASSQGGSNRGETQYF.

The chain has TRBV15 and TRBJ1-1, with unresolved D. Germline V gene data show CDR1 as LNHNV and CDR2 as YYDKDF (reference sequence). Trimming stripped 5 bases from V and 4 bases from J, with 8 bases between. This CDR3 has 12 amino acids. CDR3 DNA sequence: TGTGCCACCAGCCCGGTTGGCACTGAAGCTTTCTTT. Translated: CATSPVGTEAFF.

The chain carries TRBV27 and TRBJ2-2, with 10 bases matching TRBD1. Germline values: CDR1 MNHEY, CDR2 SMNVEV (reference sequence). With 8 bases clipped from V and 4 bases from J, the junction kept 1 base outside the gene matches. This CDR3 has 13 amino acids. CDR3 protein: CASGTGVTGELFF. The CDR3 DNA reads as TGTGCCAGCGGGACAGGGGTCACCGGGGAGCTGTTTTTT.

This clone was seen a few times. The V call is TRBV7-2, the J call TRBJ2-5; no reliable D call. The V gene's germline CDR1 is SGHTA and CDR2 FQGNSA. The ends were cut back, 1 base at V and 2 bases at J, with 8 bases in the middle. The CDR3 sequence is 14 residues long. The CDR3 DNA reads as TGTGCCAGCAGCTTAGGGGCCGAACAAGAGACCCAGTACTTC. Amino acids: CASSLGAEQETQYF.

As DNA, the CDR3 is TGTGCCAGCAGCTCAGACAGATTTAAGGCCACCGGGGAGCTGTTTTTT. This encodes CASSSDRFKATGELFF. V is TRBV7-9 and J is TRBJ2-2, with D possibly TRBD1 on 5 matching bases. Germline loops: CDR1 SEHNR, CDR2 FQNEAQ (reference sequence). V lost 4 bases and J lost 4, with 16 bases in between. The CDR3 consists of 16 residues.

This clone has just a few counts. This rearrangement joins TRBV28 to TRBJ1-1; D uncertain. CDR1 MDHEN and CDR2 SYDVKM come from the germline V gene. Trimming removed 5 bases at V and 1 base at J, with 5 bases between. This CDR3 is 12 amino acids long. This CDR3 reads CASSLSNTEAFF. CDR3 nucleotide sequence: TGTGCCAGCAGTCTGTCGAACACTGAAGCTTTCTTT.

The chain employs TRBV6-5 and TRBJ2-7; the match to TRBD2 covers 7 bases. CDR3 size: 14 residues. Germline-derived CDR1 and CDR2 are MNHEY and SVGAGI. J lost 3 bases, V lost 6 bases, and 8 bases had no gene match. In DNA, the CDR3 is TGTGCCAGCAGCCTCCCCGGACTAGTCTACGAGCAGTACTTC. Its translation: CASSLPGLVYEQYF.

V gene TRBV7-3 combines with J gene TRBJ2-1, with D perhaps matching TRBD1 (5 bases). CDR1 is SGHTA and CDR2 is FQGTGA in the germline V gene. Trimming cost V 3 bases and J 2 bases, with 11 bases left between them. The CDR3 runs to 15 residues. CDR3 DNA sequence: TGTGCCAGCAGCTTTCCAGGGCTTACCTACAATGAGCAGTTCTTC. Its protein product is CASSFPGLTYNEQFF.

J is TRBJ1-1 and V is TRBV6-1; TRBD1 matches at 8 bases. This CDR3 is built from 15 residues. J was trimmed by 1 base and V by 3 bases; bases with no gene match: 4. Germline-derived CDR1 and CDR2 are MNHNS and SASEGT. The CDR3 sequence: CASSDVDRGNTEAFF. In DNA, the CDR3 is TGTGCCAGCAGTGATGTCGACAGGGGGAACACTGAAGCTTTCTTT.

This clone was seen just once. The chain uses TRBV27 and TRBJ1-2, with 10 bases lining up with TRBD1. The germline CDR1 and CDR2 sequences are MNHEY and SMNVEV (reference sequence). The CDR3 covers 16 residues. Unmatched junction bases numbered 8, after V lost 5 bases and J lost 2 bases. The CDR3 DNA sequence: TGTGCCAGCAGTCCCCGACAGGGGGCATCGAACTATGGCTACACCTTC. Residues: CASSPRQGASNYGYTF.

The CDR3 region has the DNA TGTGCCAGCAGACAACGGGCTAGCGGGAGTCTCTACAATGAGCAGTTCTTC. It codes for CASRQRASGSLYNEQFF. The gene calls are TRBV2 and TRBJ2-1, with TRBD2 matching 10 bases. The length of the CDR3 is 17 residues. Germline V gene sequence: CDR1 SNHLY, CDR2 FYNNEI. V shed 6 bases and J 3 bases; nucleotides not matched to a gene: 11.

V is TRBV5-4 and J is TRBJ2-3; the D gene is possibly TRBD1 (5 bases). V dropped 0 bases and J dropped 3 bases, with 8 bases sitting between them. Germline V gene sequence: CDR1 SGHNT, CDR2 YYREEE (reference sequence). The CDR3 spans 14 residues. This CDR3 is CASSLGKGTDTQYF. Written as DNA, the CDR3 is TGTGCCAGCAGCTTGGGGAAGGGGACAGATACGCAGTATTTT.

This chain links TRBV29-1 with TRBJ2-5; TRBD2 might be the D (7 bases). Per germline, CDR1 SQVTM and CDR2 ANQGSEA. The V gene lost 3 bases and the J gene lost 1 base, with 15 bases spanning the gap. CDR3 length equals 15 residues. The CDR3 loop reads CSVDTGGPAQETQYF. The CDR3 DNA sequence: TGCAGCGTTGACACGGGGGGCCCGGCCCAAGAGACCCAGTACTTC.

This clone is a singleton in its sample. V usage is TRBV5-8 and J usage is TRBJ2-2; 9 bases are a match to TRBD2. Germline V gene lookup returns CDR1 SGHTS and CDR2 YDEGEE. With 4 bases clipped from V and 7 bases from J, the junction kept 11 bases outside the gene matches. This CDR3 is 16 amino acids long. Written as DNA, the CDR3 is TGTGCCAGCAGCCCAGATGTAGCGGGAGTGGGCGGGGAGCTGTTTTTT. Translating it yields CASSPDVAGVGGELFF.